The source of this T cell receptor (beta chain) is a study of blood T cell repertoires in COVID-19. Across the whole study: Acute and convalescent COVID-19 samples came from the United States, Italy and Spain. PBMCs, B-cell-depleted T cells, or T cells provided the cDNA or gDNA that made up the material.

The junction had 5 bases not matched to a gene; V was cut back by 6 bases and J by 0 bases. The length of the CDR3 is 16 residues. Germline CDR1 and CDR2: SNHLY and FYNNEI. In the authors' workflow: Amplification of reference gene primers was used by the study to estimate nucleated cell counts. Sequencing was performed with immunoSEQ multiplex PCR; in TCRdb, only in-frame clones are kept and a portion is missing. V, J and clone size derive from that table, while D and trimming were established from the DNA sequence. The sample holds fewer than 200,000 clones, roughly 78% seen once. Seattle patients were enrolled during active infection and followed longitudinally.

This TCR was sampled from an older woman with COVID-19, enrolled during active disease. The sequencing input was peripheral blood. The chain carries TRBV2 and TRBJ2-7; TRBD2 matches 13 bases. CDR3 DNA sequence: TGTGCCAGCAGCAAGACTAGCGGGAGGTCCTCCTACGAGCAGTACTTC. Translated: CASSKTSGRSSYEQYF.